These 7 T cell receptor beta chains came from one sample sequenced in a study of CD8+ T cells in alopecia areata. As to treatment: oral pan-JAK inhibitor, 5-10 mg twice daily. The sequencing template was cDNA reverse transcribed from extracted RNA. Method: immunoSEQ multiplex PCR; TCRdb's copy keeps in-frame clones and lacks some. This sample yields some 210,000 clones, of which 66% are seen a single time; 0.95% to 1.5% belongs to the top ten. The sequencing used CD4+ T cells sorted from blood, collected around week 44, from a patient treated with tofacitinib. The receptor source for this set is a human donor with alopecia areata.

The V call is TRBV7-8, the J call TRBJ2-1; D is possibly TRBD2 (6 bases). The length of the CDR3 is 15 residues. CDR1 and CDR2 (germline): SGHVS, FQNEAQ. The V end lost 2 bases, the J end lost 9 bases, and 17 bases lay between the germline ends. The CDR3 protein is CASSLNDSPAGEQFF. For the CDR3, the DNA is TGTGCCAGCAGCTTAAATGACTCTCCAGCGGGTGAGCAGTTCTTC. The whole variable domain, remainder taken from reference TRBV7-8 and TRBJ2-1, is GAGVSQSPRYKVAKRGQDVALRCDPISGHVSLFWYQQALGQGPEFLTYFQNEAQLDKSGLPSDRFFAERPEGSVSTLKIQRTQQEDSAVYLCASSLNDSPAGEQFFGPGTRLTVL.

The rearrangement joins TRBV30 to TRBJ2-1, with 8 bases aligning to TRBD1. This CDR3 spans 14 amino acids. Germline loops: CDR1 GTSNPN, CDR2 SVGIG (reference sequence). V was clipped by 6 bases and J by 6 bases; unmatched bases: 10. The CDR3 nucleotides are TGTGCCTGTCATAATGGACAGGGCTCCAATGAGCAGTTCTTC. This sequence encodes CACHNGQGSNEQFF.

In this sample, this clone turned up a few times. The V gene is TRBV18, the J gene TRBJ2-7, with 7 bases that match TRBD1. The V gene end was trimmed by 5 bases and the J gene end by 3 bases; junction bases not matched to a gene: 7. Germline V gene data show CDR1 as KGHSH and CDR2 as LQKENI. The length of the CDR3 is 14 residues. The CDR3 DNA sequence: TGTGCCAGCTCATCCGGGACAGACCTCTACGAGCAGTACTTC. Translated: CASSSGTDLYEQYF.

This sequence joins TRBV29-1 and TRBJ2-7, with D possibly being TRBD1 (6 bases). V lost 3 bases and J lost 2, with 14 bases in between. This CDR3 spans 14 amino acids. Germline-derived CDR1 and CDR2 are SQVTM and ANQGSEA. This CDR3 is CSVDLGAGAYEQYF. DNA of the CDR3: TGCAGCGTTGATTTGGGGGCAGGGGCCTACGAGCAGTACTTC.

The chain carries TRBV29-1 and TRBJ1-1, with a tentative D call TRBD1 (5 bases). This CDR3 is 10 amino acids long. With 7 bases removed from V and 8 bases from J, the gap between germline ends came to 11 bases. Germline CDR1 is SQVTM and CDR2 is ANQGSEA. The CDR3 nucleotides are TGCAGCGCTGGGACTGTCGAAGCTTTCTTT. It is translated as CSAGTVEAFF.

In its sample, this clone was seen a few times. The chain recombines TRBV18 with TRBJ2-1, with no clear D. Germline V lookup: CDR1 KGHSH, CDR2 LQKENI. The germline V and J ends were trimmed by 3 bases and 0 bases, with 9 bases remaining between them. The CDR3 totals 15 residues. CDR3 protein: CASSPSQASYNEQFF. The CDR3 DNA sequence: TGTGCCAGCTCACCTTCGCAGGCCTCCTACAATGAGCAGTTCTTC. Using reference TRBV18 and TRBJ2-1 for the parts outside the CDR3, the full variable domain is NAGVMQNPRHLVRRRGQEARLRCSPMKGHSHVYWYRQLPEEGLKFMVYLQKENIIDESGMPKERFSAEFPKEGPSILRIQQVVRGDSAAYFCASSPSQASYNEQFFGPGTRLTVL.

This clone was seen only a few times. The rearrangement links TRBV9 to TRBJ2-5; 8 bases align to TRBD2. Trimming cost V 3 bases and J 2 bases; bases outside gene matches: 6. Germline V gene data show CDR1 as SGDLS and CDR2 as YYNGEE. The CDR3 totals 15 residues. The CDR3 DNA sequence: TGTGCCAGCAGCGGCCCGGGGGGGCGGCAAGAGACCCAGTACTTC. This encodes CASSGPGGRQETQYF. The variable domain in full, with the rest retrieved from reference TRBV9 and TRBJ2-5, is DSGVTQTPKHLITATGQRVTLRCSPRSGDLSVYWYQQSLDQGLQFLIQYYNGEERAKGNILERFSAQQFPDLHSELNLSSLELGDSALYFCASSGPGGRQETQYFGPGTRLLVL.